These 7 T cell receptor beta chains were sequenced from one sample in a study of cytomegalovirus exposure and HLA in healthy donors. PCR amplification relied on 60 Vbeta primers (plus 13 Jbeta primers). Method: immunoSEQ multiplex PCR; TCRdb's copy keeps in-frame clones and lacks some. Of around 150,000 clones in the sample, about 70% were seen once. Material for sequencing was PBMCs. These TCRs come from a male donor in good health and CMV-seronegative.

This chain links TRBV7-8 with TRBJ2-7; D might be TRBD1 (7 bases). Germline-derived CDR1 and CDR2 are SGHVS and FQNEAQ. The V and J ends lost 1 base and 4 bases respectively, with 14 bases between them. The CDR3 has 15 residues. DNA of the CDR3: TGTGCCAGCAGCTTAGTGAGCCAGGGGGGATACGAGCAGTACTTC. Protein product: CASSLVSQGGYEQYF.

This rearrangement joins TRBV7-9 to TRBJ1-1, with 7 positions matching TRBD1. Unmatched junction bases numbered 5, after V lost 6 bases and J lost 4 bases. This CDR3 is built from 13 residues. Germline V gene sequence: CDR1 SEHNR, CDR2 FQNEAQ (reference sequence). CDR3: CASREGATTEAFF. The CDR3 nucleotides are TGTGCCAGCAGAGAGGGGGCAACCACTGAAGCTTTCTTT. The complete variable domain, with remaining parts taken from reference TRBV7-9 and TRBJ1-1, reads DTGVSQNPRHKITKRGQNVTFRCDPISEHNRLYWYRQTLGQGPEFLTYFQNEAQLEKSRLLSDRFSAERPKGSFSTLEIQRTEQGDSAMYLCASREGATTEAFFGQGTRLTVV.

This clone was detected a few times. This sequence joins TRBV28 and TRBJ2-1, with a weak D call TRBD2 (6 bases). Per germline, CDR1 MDHEN and CDR2 SYDVKM. Trimming took off 7 bases at V and 10 bases at J, with 23 bases between the two ends. The CDR3 spans 15 residues. CDR3 loop: CASTTGTGRFREQFF. The DNA for the CDR3 is TGTGCCAGCACCACCGGGACTGGGCGGTTTAGGGAGCAGTTCTTC.

Regarding this clone: One end of the junction fails to match germline, which may point to a read error. The rearrangement uses TRBV7-9 and TRBJ1-2, with 8 bases lining up with TRBD1. The germline CDR1 and CDR2 sequences are SEHNR and FQNEAQ (reference sequence). The CDR3 is made up of 17 amino acids. CDR3 sequence reads: CSSSLEELGRGRYGYTF. The CDR3 DNA reads TGTTCCAGCAGCTTAGAGGAATTGGGCAGGGGGCGTTATGGCTACACCTTC.

This chain connects TRBV27 to TRBJ1-5; D is possibly TRBD1 (6 bases). The CDR3 length is 15 residues. Per germline, CDR1 MNHEY and CDR2 SMNVEV (reference sequence). Trimming pared 1 base from V and 5 bases from J, leaving 12 bases between. For the CDR3, the DNA is TGTGCCAGCAGTTTATACAGGGATAGGGATCAGCCCCAGCATTTT. Its translation: CASSLYRDRDQPQHF.

This chain uses TRBV28 with TRBJ2-3, with TRBD2 matching 10 bases. Germline loops: CDR1 MDHEN, CDR2 SYDVKM. This CDR3 is 15 amino acids long. The V and J ends lost 6 bases and 1 base, in that order; junction bases with no gene match: 4. CDR3 sequence: CASSPLAGGTDTQYF. The CDR3 DNA follows: TGTGCCAGCAGCCCGCTAGCGGGAGGCACAGATACGCAGTATTTT.

This chain uses TRBV7-9 with TRBJ1-1; D is perhaps TRBD1 (6 bases). The germline CDR1 and CDR2 sequences are SEHNR and FQNEAQ (reference sequence). This CDR3 has 15 residues. V was cut by 0 bases and J by 5 bases, with 13 bases left in between. The CDR3 nucleotides read TGTGCCAGCAGCTTAGCACAGGGCGGCAAAACTGAAGCTTTCTTT. This codes for CASSLAQGGKTEAFF.